The 22 T cell receptor beta chains reported below all come from one sample, sequenced in a study of OX40 agonist ivuxolimab in advanced cancers. Profiling relied on immunoSEQ multiplex PCR, and the TCRdb table lists in-frame clones only, not all of them. This table has about 62,000 clones, 75% to 85% appearing once. The specimen comprised CD4+ or CD8+ T cells sorted from blood, sampled in a trial of the OX40 agonist ivuxolimab. Receptors originate from an adult with an advanced solid tumor such as melanoma, head and neck, liver or kidney cancer.

The chain recombines TRBV19 with TRBJ1-1; a weak D match, TRBD1 (6 bases). The CDR3 is 14 amino acids. The V end lost 6 bases, the J end lost 1 base, and 12 bases lay between the germline ends. Germline V lookup: CDR1 LNHDA, CDR2 SQIVND (reference sequence). CDR3 bases: TGTGCCAGTAGCCCCCACAGGGAGAACACTGAAGCTTTCTTT. Its translation is CASSPHRENTEAFF.

This clone was seen a few times. The J gene is TRBJ1-2, the V gene TRBV9; D gene ambiguous. The V and J ends lost 0 bases and 2 bases respectively, with 5 bases between them. The CDR3 sequence is 13 residues long. The germline gives CDR1 SGDLS, CDR2 YYNGEE. CDR3 loop: CASSVGVNYGYTF. In nucleotides, the CDR3 is TGTGCCAGCAGCGTAGGGGTGAACTATGGCTACACCTTC.

The chain is built from TRBV7-2 and TRBJ2-2, with D possibly matching TRBD1 (6 bases). The CDR3 length is 16 residues. V lost 0 bases and J lost 6, with 14 bases in between. CDR1 SGHTA and CDR2 FQGNSA come from the germline V gene. Here the CDR3 DNA reads TGTGCCAGCAGCTTAGCGCAGGGGTTGGGGCCCGGGGAGCTGTTTTTT. It is translated as CASSLAQGLGPGELFF.

The CDR3 loop reads CASSLGGLNYGYTF. In DNA, the CDR3 is TGTGCCAGCAGCTTAGGAGGCCTTAACTATGGCTACACCTTC. The V and J genes are TRBV7-2 and TRBJ1-2, with no clear D. V gave up 1 base and J gave up 1 base, with 7 bases separating them. CDR1 is SGHTA, CDR2 FQGNSA, per germline. CDR3 length: 14 amino acids.

The rearrangement uses TRBV28 and TRBJ1-5; D remains unclear. CDR1 and CDR2 (germline): MDHEN, SYDVKM. The CDR3 is 11 residues long. The V end was cut by 2 bases, the J end by 7 bases, with 3 bases between. CDR3 bases: TGTGCCAGCAGTTTAGAGCAGCCCCAGCATTTT. Translation: CASSLEQPQHF.

The genes are TRBV27 and TRBJ2-5; maybe TRBD1 (5 bases). CDR3 length: 13 residues. The germline V gene encodes CDR1 MNHEY and CDR2 SMNVEV (reference sequence). The V and J ends lost 3 bases and 4 bases respectively, with 9 bases between them. CDR3: CASSFVGPETQYF. For the CDR3, the DNA is TGTGCCAGCAGTTTCGTGGGGCCAGAGACCCAGTACTTC.

This clone was observed once. The rearrangement uses TRBV5-1 and TRBJ2-1, with TRBD2 matching 11 bases. CDR1 and CDR2 (germline): SGHRS, YFSETQ. J gave up 0 bases and V 2 bases, and 7 bases lay outside the gene matches. CDR3 length: 18 residues. This CDR3 reads CASSFPSGGSSSYNEQFF. In DNA form, the CDR3 reads TGCGCCAGCAGCTTCCCTAGCGGGGGGTCGAGCTCCTACAATGAGCAGTTCTTC.

This clone is medium-sized (0.01 to 0.1%). The V and J genes are TRBV16 and TRBJ1-1, with D unclear. This CDR3 region has 13 residues. CDR1 and CDR2 from the germline V gene are KGHSY and FQNENV. Trimming stripped 6 bases from V and 4 bases from J, with 12 bases between. The CDR3 loop is CASSPEIGTEAFF. In DNA form, the CDR3 reads TGTGCCAGCAGTCCTGAGATAGGCACTGAAGCTTTCTTT.

The chain links TRBV5-5 to TRBJ2-2; TRBD2 matches at 8 bases. This CDR3 has 17 residues. The V gene's germline CDR1 is SGHKS and CDR2 YYEKEE (reference sequence). With 4 bases clipped from V and 6 bases from J, the junction kept 14 bases outside the gene matches. The CDR3 sequence is CASSPQSAGGLAGELFF. CDR3 DNA: TGTGCCAGCAGCCCCCAGAGCGCGGGAGGATTGGCCGGGGAGCTGTTTTTT.

As concerns this clone: At one boundary the junction diverges from the germline segment, which might be a read error. Within the sample, other DNA sequences also encode this same CDR3. The chain joins TRBV20-1 to TRBJ2-5, with D uncertain. Germline-derived CDR1 and CDR2 are DFQATT and SNEGSKA (reference sequence). This CDR3 comprises 10 residues. The DNA of the CDR3 is TGCAGTGCGCATTTTGAGACTCAGTACTTC. Translating gives CSAHFETQYF.

This clone was recorded a few times. This chain uses TRBV2 with TRBJ2-6; TRBD1 aligns across 7 bases. The junction had 10 bases not matched to a gene; V was cut back by 2 bases and J by 0 bases. CDR3 size: 19 residues. Germline V gives CDR1 SNHLY, CDR2 FYNNEI. The DNA of the CDR3 is TGTGCCAGCAGTGAAAGAGAACAGGGGACCTTCTCTGGGGCCAACGTCCTGACTTTC. Protein product: CASSEREQGTFSGANVLTF.

This chain joins TRBV27 and TRBJ2-2, with TRBD2 matching over 7 bases. Germline lookup yields CDR1 MNHEY and CDR2 SMNVEV (reference sequence). This CDR3 has 15 amino acids. V was pared by 6 bases and J by 3 bases, with 7 bases of the junction left unmatched. The CDR3 DNA sequence: TGTGCCAGCAGCCCTTTGGGGGGGGACACCGGGGAGCTGTTTTTT. It yields the protein CASSPLGGDTGELFF.

This clone was counted between two and nine times. The V call is TRBV4-3, the J call TRBJ2-7, with TRBD2 matching 7 bases. Germline V gene data show CDR1 as LGHNA and CDR2 as YSLEER. Losses at the gene ends were 0 bases for V and 4 bases for J; bases not matched to a gene: 6. The CDR3 consists of 15 residues. The CDR3 here is CASSQDNGSGYEQYF. CDR3 nucleotide sequence: TGCGCCAGCAGCCAAGATAACGGTAGCGGGTACGAGCAGTACTTC.

The chain carries TRBV7-3 and TRBJ2-1; TRBD2 matches at 13 bases. Unmatched junction bases numbered 6, after V lost 0 bases and J lost 7 bases. In germline, CDR1 is SGHTA, CDR2 FQGTGA. The CDR3 is made up of 17 amino acids. CDR3 sequence reads: CASSLTPTSGRRNEQFF. DNA of the CDR3: TGTGCCAGCAGCTTAACCCCGACTAGCGGGAGGAGAAATGAGCAGTTCTTC. Based on the CDR3 plus reference TRBV7-3 and TRBJ2-1, the full variable domain is GAGVSQTPSNKVTEKGKYVELRCDPISGHTALYWYRQSLGQGPEFLIYFQGTGAADDSGLPNDRFFAVRPEGSVSTLKIQRTERGDSAVYLCASSLTPTSGRRNEQFFGPGTRLTVL.

The rearrangement links TRBV4-3 to TRBJ1-2, with D unclear. The CDR3 consists of 14 residues. The V gene's germline CDR1 is LGHNA and CDR2 YSLEER. V dropped 4 bases and J dropped 2 bases, with 11 bases sitting between them. CDR3 loop: CASSRVAENYGYTF. The CDR3 DNA sequence: TGCGCCAGCAGCCGGGTAGCGGAAAACTATGGCTACACCTTC.

V usage is TRBV7-9 and J usage is TRBJ1-1, with TRBD1 matching 7 bases. The germline V gene encodes CDR1 SEHNR and CDR2 FQNEAQ (reference sequence). There are 14 residues in the CDR3. Unmatched junction bases numbered 5, after V lost 3 bases and J lost 4 bases. As DNA, the CDR3 is TGTGCCAGCAGCTTTTCGCAGGGGGGCACTGAAGCTTTCTTT. This codes for CASSFSQGGTEAFF.

This clone was seen a handful of times. The chain has TRBV6-1 and TRBJ2-7; 10 nucleotides match TRBD1. Germline trimming cut 3 bases from V and 5 bases from J; bases unmatched to any gene: 4. The germline CDR1 and CDR2 sequences are MNHNS and SASEGT. The CDR3 totals 14 residues. Here the CDR3 reads CASSEGTGDHEQYF. CDR3 bases: TGTGCCAGCAGTGAGGGGACAGGGGACCACGAGCAGTACTTC.

The chain combines TRBV7-2 with TRBJ2-1; perhaps D is TRBD1 or TRBD2 (5 bases each). Germline V CDR1 and CDR2: SGHTA, FQGNSA. The CDR3 has 12 residues. The ends were cut back, 3 bases at V and 7 bases at J, with 7 bases in the middle. Written as DNA, the CDR3 is TGTGCCAGCAGCTTGGGACGTAATGAGCAGTTCTTC. Translating gives CASSLGRNEQFF.

The chain couples TRBV7-9 to TRBJ2-7, with 8 nucleotides matching TRBD1. Losses at the gene ends were 5 bases for V and 2 bases for J; bases not matched to a gene: 8. CDR1 SEHNR and CDR2 FQNEAQ come from the germline V gene (reference sequence). CDR3 length: 15 amino acids. The CDR3 protein is CASSPRTGIPYEQYF. The CDR3, as DNA: TGTGCCAGCAGCCCGCGGACAGGGATTCCCTACGAGCAGTACTTC.

The rearrangement joins TRBV4-3 to TRBJ1-1; no definite D call. Germline lookup yields CDR1 LGHNA and CDR2 YSLEER. Trimming took off 0 bases at V and 1 base at J, with 9 bases between the two ends. This CDR3 region has 15 residues. CDR3: CASSQDLVWNTEAFF. CDR3 sequence (DNA): TGCGCCAGCAGCCAAGATCTTGTGTGGAACACTGAAGCTTTCTTT.

The chain employs TRBV5-1 and TRBJ1-5, with no clear D. CDR1 is SGHRS, CDR2 YFSETQ, per germline. The CDR3 has 14 residues. The ends were cut back, 4 bases at V and 0 bases at J, with 8 bases in the middle. The CDR3 spells CASSPGDSNQPQHF. CDR3 DNA: TGCGCCAGCAGCCCTGGGGATAGCAATCAGCCCCAGCATTTT.

The genes are TRBV5-4 and TRBJ2-1; D may be TRBD1 (6 bases). Trimming cost V 4 bases and J 2 bases, with 19 bases left between them. The CDR3 runs to 17 residues. The germline CDR1 and CDR2 sequences are SGHNT and YYREEE (reference sequence). CDR3 in DNA: TGTGCCAGCAGCAGAGGAGGCAGGGGCGATCCCTACAATGAGCAGTTCTTC. The encoded protein is CASSRGGRGDPYNEQFF.